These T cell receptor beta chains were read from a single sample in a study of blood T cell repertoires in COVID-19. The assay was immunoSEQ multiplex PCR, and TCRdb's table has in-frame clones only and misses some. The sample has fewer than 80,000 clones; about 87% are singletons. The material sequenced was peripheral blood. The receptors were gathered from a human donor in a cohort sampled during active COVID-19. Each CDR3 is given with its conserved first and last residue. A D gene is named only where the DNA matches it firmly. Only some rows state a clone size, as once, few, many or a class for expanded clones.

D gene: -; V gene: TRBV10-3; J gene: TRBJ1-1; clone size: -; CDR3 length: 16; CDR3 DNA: TGTGCCATCAGTGATGTCAGTTGGCGGTTGGACACTGAAGCTTTCTTT; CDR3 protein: CAISDVSWRLDTEAFF
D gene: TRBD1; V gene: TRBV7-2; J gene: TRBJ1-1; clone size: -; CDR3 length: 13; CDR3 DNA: TGTGCCAGCAGACCAGGGACAGGCACTGAAGCTTTCTTT; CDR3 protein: CASRPGTGTEAFF
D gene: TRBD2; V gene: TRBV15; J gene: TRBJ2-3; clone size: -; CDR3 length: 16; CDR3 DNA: TGTGCCACCAGCAGAGAACCGGGACTAGTTAAAGATACGCAGTATTTT; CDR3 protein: CATSREPGLVKDTQYF
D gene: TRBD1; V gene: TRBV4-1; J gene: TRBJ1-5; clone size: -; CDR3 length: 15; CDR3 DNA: TGCGCCAGCAGCCAAACACAGGGGAGCACGCAGCCCCAGCATTTT; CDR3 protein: CASSQTQGSTQPQHF
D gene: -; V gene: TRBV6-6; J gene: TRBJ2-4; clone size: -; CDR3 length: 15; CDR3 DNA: TGTGCCAGCAGTTACGCGAGGCAGGGTCAAAACATTCAGTACTTC; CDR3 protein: CASSYARQGQNIQYF
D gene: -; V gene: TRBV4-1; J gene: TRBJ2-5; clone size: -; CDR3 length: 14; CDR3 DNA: TGCGCCAGCAGCCAAGAGTGGCGGCAAGAGACCCAGTACTTC; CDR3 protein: CASSQEWRQETQYF
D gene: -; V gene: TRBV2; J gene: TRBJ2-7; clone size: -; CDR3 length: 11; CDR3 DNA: TGTGCCAGCAGACAATACTACGAGCAGTACTTC; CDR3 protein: CASRQYYEQYF
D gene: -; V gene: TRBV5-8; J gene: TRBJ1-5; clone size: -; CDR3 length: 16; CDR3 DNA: TGTGCCAGCAGCCCTGGAGGGGCGGGTAGCAATCAGCCCCAGCATTTT; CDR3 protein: CASSPGGAGSNQPQHF
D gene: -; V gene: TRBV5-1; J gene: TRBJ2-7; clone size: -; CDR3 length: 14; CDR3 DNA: TGCGCCAGCAGCTTGGACAGCACCTCCTACGAGCAGTACTTC; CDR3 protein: CASSLDSTSYEQYF
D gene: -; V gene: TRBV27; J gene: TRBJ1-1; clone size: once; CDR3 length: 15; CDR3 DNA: TGTGCCAGCAGTCCGTCGACAGGAACGGACACTGAAGCTTTCTTT; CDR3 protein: CASSPSTGTDTEAFF
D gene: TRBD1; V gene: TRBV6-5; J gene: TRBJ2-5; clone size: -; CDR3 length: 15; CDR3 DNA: TGTGCCAGCAGCTCACCGGGACAGGGTCGAGAGACCCAGTACTTC; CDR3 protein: CASSSPGQGRETQYF
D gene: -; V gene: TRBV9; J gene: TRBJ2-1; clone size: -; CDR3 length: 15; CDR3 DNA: TGTGCCAGCAGCGTCGGGGGAACCCTAGTAAATGAGCAGTTCTTC; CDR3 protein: CASSVGGTLVNEQFF
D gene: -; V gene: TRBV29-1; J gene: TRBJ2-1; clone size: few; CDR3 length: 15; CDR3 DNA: TGCAGCGTTTTGACAGGATCAAGCTCCTACAATGAGCAGTTCTTC; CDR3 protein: CSVLTGSSSYNEQFF
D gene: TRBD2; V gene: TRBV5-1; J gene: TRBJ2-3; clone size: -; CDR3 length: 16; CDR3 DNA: TGCGCCAGCAGCCCCGGGCCGACTAGCGACACAGATACGCAGTATTTT; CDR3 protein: CASSPGPTSDTDTQYF
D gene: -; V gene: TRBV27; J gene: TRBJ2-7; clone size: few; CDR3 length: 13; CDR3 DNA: TGTGCCAGCAGTTTATCGCCGGTTCACGAGCAGTACTTC; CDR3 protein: CASSLSPVHEQYF
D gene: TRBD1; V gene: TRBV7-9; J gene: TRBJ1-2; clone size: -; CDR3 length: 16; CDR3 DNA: TGTGCCAGCAGCTCGAACCGACAGGGGGCATTCTATGGCTACACCTTC; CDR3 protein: CASSSNRQGAFYGYTF
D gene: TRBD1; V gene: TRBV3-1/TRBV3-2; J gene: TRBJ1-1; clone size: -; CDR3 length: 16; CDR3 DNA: TGTGCCAGCAGCCTTTCGACAGGGGGCATGAACACTGAAGCTTTCTTT; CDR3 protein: CASSLSTGGMNTEAFF
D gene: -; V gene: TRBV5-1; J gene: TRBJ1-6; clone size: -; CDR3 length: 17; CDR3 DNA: TGCGCCAGCAGCTTATGGGGCGTGGACAGCTATAATTCACCCCTCCACTTT; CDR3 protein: CASSLWGVDSYNSPLHF
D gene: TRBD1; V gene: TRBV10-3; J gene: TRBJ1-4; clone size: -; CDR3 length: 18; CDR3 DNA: TGTGCCATCAGTGATGGGGGAGGCAGGGGGCGCAGGGGTGAAAAACTGTTTTTT; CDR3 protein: CAISDGGGRGRRGEKLFF
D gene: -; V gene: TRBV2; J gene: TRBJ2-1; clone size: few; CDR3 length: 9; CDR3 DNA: TGTGCCACCCCGGACTCGCAGTTCTTC; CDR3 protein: CATPDSQFF
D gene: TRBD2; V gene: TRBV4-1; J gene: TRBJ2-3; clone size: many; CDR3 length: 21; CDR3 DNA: TGCGCCAGCAGCCGCTGGGCACTAGCGGGACTAGGTGGACCTAGCACAGATACGCAGTATTTT; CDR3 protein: CASSRWALAGLGGPSTDTQYF
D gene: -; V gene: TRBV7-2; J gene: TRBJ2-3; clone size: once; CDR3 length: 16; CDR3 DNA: TGTGCCAGCAGCCGTGGGACAATCCCTAGCACAGATACGCAGTATTTT; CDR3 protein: CASSRGTIPSTDTQYF
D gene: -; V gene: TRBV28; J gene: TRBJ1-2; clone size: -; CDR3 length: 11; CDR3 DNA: TGTGCCAGCAGTTTACAGTATGGCTACACCTTC; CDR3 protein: CASSLQYGYTF
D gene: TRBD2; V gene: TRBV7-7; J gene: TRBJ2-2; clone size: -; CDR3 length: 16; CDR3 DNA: TGTGCTAGCAGCTTAGCGGGGGGAGCCAACACCGGGGAGCTGTTTTTT; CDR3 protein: CASSLAGGANTGELFF
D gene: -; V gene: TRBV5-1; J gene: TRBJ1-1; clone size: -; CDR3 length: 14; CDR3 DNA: TGCGCCAGCAGCTTGGTGGCGGGGAACACTGAAGCTTTCTTT; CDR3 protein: CASSLVAGNTEAFF
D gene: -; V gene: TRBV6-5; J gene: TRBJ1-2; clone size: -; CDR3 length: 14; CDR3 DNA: TGTGCCAGCAGTTACTCGAAGGGGGTAGGTGGCTACACCTTC; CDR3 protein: CASSYSKGVGGYTF
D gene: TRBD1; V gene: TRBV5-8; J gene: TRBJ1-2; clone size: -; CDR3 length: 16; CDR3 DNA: TGTGCCAGCAGCAGAAGGGGACAGGGCGTTACCTATGGCTACACCTTC; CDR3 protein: CASSRRGQGVTYGYTF